The rows below give T cell receptor beta chains drawn from one sample of a study of T cell responses to AZD1222 COVID-19 vaccine. Clones were sequenced by immunoSEQ multiplex PCR, and TCRdb holds only the in-frame ones, with some missing. The repertoire has almost 50,000 clones, under 85% of them found once; the top ten carry about 20%. The sequencing here drew on peripheral blood, taken on day 0 of MenACWY control vaccination. These receptors originate from an adult in good health. The CDR3 runs from the conserved cysteine through the conserved F or W. A D gene is named only where the DNA matches it firmly. Size tells how often a clone was seen (once, few, many) or the class of an expanded clone, and some rows leave it out.

V	D	size	J	DNA	CDR3
TRBV5-4	TRBD1	NA	TRBJ2-7	TGTGCCAGCAGCTCCTACAGGGGTGACCCCTACGAGCAGTACTTC	CASSSYRGDPYEQYF
TRBV7-6	NA	NA	TRBJ2-7	TGTGCCAGCAGCTCCCGGTGGGGCTACGAGCAGTACTTC	CASSSRWGYEQYF
TRBV6-5	NA	NA	TRBJ2-1	TGTGCCAGCACCGATCAAGCGGCAGATTACAATGAGCAGTTCTTC	CASTDQAADYNEQFF
TRBV11-2	NA	NA	TRBJ2-7	TGTGCCAGCAGCCGGCCGGCGCAGACCTCCTACGAGCAGTACTTC	CASSRPAQTSYEQYF
TRBV6-5	TRBD1	NA	TRBJ1-1	TGTGCCAGCAGTTCAGGGGGCACGCCCACTGAAGCTTTCTTT	CASSSGGTPTEAFF
TRBV10-2	TRBD2	NA	TRBJ2-1	TGCGCCAGCAGTGCGGCAGGGAGGGGCAATGAGCAGTTCTTC	CASSAAGRGNEQFF
TRBV2	NA	NA	TRBJ1-1	TGTGCCAGCAGACAGGGCAGTAGCCCTGAAGCTTTCTTT	CASRQGSSPEAFF
TRBV29-1	NA	NA	TRBJ2-7	TGCAGCGTTGCTAGGGGGGGGACCTCTGGCGAGCAGTACTTC	CSVARGGTSGEQYF
TRBV12-3/TRBV12-4	NA	NA	TRBJ2-1	TGTGCCAGCGAAGGACGCCGGAGGGAGCAGTTCTTC	CASEGRRREQFF
TRBV7-8	NA	NA	TRBJ1-5	TGTGCCAGCACCCGGCCCGGGGAGAGGAAGAGCAATCAGCCCCAGCATTTT	CASTRPGERKSNQPQHF
TRBV28	TRBD2	NA	TRBJ2-7	TGTGCCAGCAGTCCCACCTCTGGGCTAGCGGGAGGGCGCCCCTACGAGCAGTACTTC	CASSPTSGLAGGRPYEQYF
TRBV7-8	TRBD2	NA	TRBJ2-4	TGTGCCAGCAGCTTTTCGAGCGGGGGAGCAACCAAAAACATTCAGTACTTC	CASSFSSGGATKNIQYF
TRBV19	TRBD1	NA	TRBJ2-4	TGTGCCAGTAGTTACCAGGGGGCGGTCAAAAACATTCAGTACTTC	CASSYQGAVKNIQYF
TRBV15	NA	few	TRBJ1-2	TGTGCCACCAGCAGGGACAGCACCGGCTATGGCTACACCTTC	CATSRDSTGYGYTF
TRBV2	NA	NA	TRBJ2-1	TGTGCCAGCGGGAGACAGACCAGCTCCTACAATGAGCAGTTCTTC	CASGRQTSSYNEQFF
TRBV27	NA	NA	TRBJ2-5	TGTGCCAGCAGTTTACGAGCTGGGATCCAAGAGACCCAGTACTTC	CASSLRAGIQETQYF
TRBV2	NA	NA	TRBJ1-3	TGTGCCAGCCATCGACGGTCGACCTCTGGAAACACCATATATTTT	CASHRRSTSGNTIYF
TRBV27	TRBD2	NA	TRBJ2-1	TGTGCCAGCAGGCCAAAAGGGGAGCGGGAATATAATGAGCAGTTCTTC	CASRPKGEREYNEQFF
TRBV5-4	NA	NA	TRBJ1-4	TGTGCCAGCAGCTTAAGAATGGGGAGTACAACTAATGAAAAACTGTTTTTT	CASSLRMGSTTNEKLFF
TRBV30	NA	NA	TRBJ1-1	TGTGCCTGGATCTACCGGGGGAAGACTGAAGCTTTCTTT	CAWIYRGKTEAFF
TRBV7-2	NA	NA	TRBJ1-2	TGTGCCAGCAGCCCTGGGGGGGGCTGGAATAACTATGGCTACACCTTC	CASSPGGGWNNYGYTF
TRBV5-6	NA	NA	TRBJ1-1	TGTGCCAGCAGCTTGGATCTCTATGGGACTGAAGCTTTCTTT	CASSLDLYGTEAFF
TRBV4-1	NA	NA	TRBJ2-2	TGCGCCAGCAGCCAAGAGGTATCCGGCGGGACGAACACCGGGGAGCTGTTTTTT	CASSQEVSGGTNTGELFF
TRBV27	NA	NA	TRBJ1-6	TGTGCCAGCAGTTTTGGGCAGTTAAATTCACCCCTCCACTTT	CASSFGQLNSPLHF
TRBV6-6	NA	NA	TRBJ2-5	TGTGCCAGCAGTTATGGGGGACGGGCCCAAGAGACCCAGTACTTC	CASSYGGRAQETQYF
TRBV19	TRBD1	NA	TRBJ2-3	TGTGCCAGTAGTAGGGGACAGGGGGTTACGCAGTATTTT	CASSRGQGVTQYF
TRBV27	TRBD1	NA	TRBJ1-2	TGTGCCAGCAGGGGACAGGTTGACTATGGCTACACCTTC	CASRGQVDYGYTF
TRBV19	TRBD1	NA	TRBJ1-2	TGTGCCAGTAGTCCGCCACAGGGGACTAACTATGGCTACACCTTC	CASSPPQGTNYGYTF
TRBV11-2	NA	NA	TRBJ1-6	TGTGCCACCCAGGCCTTAGACTTGGATAATTCACCCCTCCACTTT	CATQALDLDNSPLHF
TRBV2	NA	NA	TRBJ2-1	TGTGCCAGCGGTCGGGATTTTCGACCCAATGAGCAGTTCTTC	CASGRDFRPNEQFF
TRBV28	NA	NA	TRBJ2-7	TGTGCCAGCAGTTTGGGGGGGCGTGACTACGAGCAGTACTTC	CASSLGGRDYEQYF
TRBV29-1	NA	NA	TRBJ2-2	TGCAGCGCGGCGGACACCGGGGAGCTGTTTTTT	CSAADTGELFF
TRBV30	NA	NA	TRBJ1-5	TGTGCCTGGAGTGTCTCCAATCAGCCCCAGCATTTT	CAWSVSNQPQHF
TRBV11-2	NA	NA	TRBJ1-3	TGTGCCAGCAGCTTAGTTTCCGGGATGGGAAACACCATATATTTT	CASSLVSGMGNTIYF
TRBV4-1	NA	once	TRBJ1-5	TGCGCCAGCAGCCCGGACCCGAATAGCAATCAGCCCCAGCATTTT	CASSPDPNSNQPQHF
TRBV19	TRBD1	NA	TRBJ1-2	TGTGCCAGTAGTGCCTCTACAGGGGGCCGAAACTATGGCTACACCTTC	CASSASTGGRNYGYTF
TRBV10-3	NA	NA	TRBJ1-2	TGTGCCATCAGTGAGGAGGGGCGCCGCGATGGCTACACCTTC	CAISEEGRRDGYTF
TRBV20-1	TRBD1	NA	TRBJ2-1	TGCAGTGCTAGTCCCGGTAACAGGGGGCTCGGGTATGAGCAGTTCTTC	CSASPGNRGLGYEQFF
TRBV6-5	NA	NA	TRBJ1-2	TGTGCCAGCAGTTACTCAGGGACAAGGGATGGCTACACCTTC	CASSYSGTRDGYTF
TRBV12-3/TRBV12-4	NA	NA	TRBJ1-1	TGTGCCAGCAGTAGGAGGGATAGGACTGAAGCTTTCTTT	CASSRRDRTEAFF
TRBV6-1	NA	NA	TRBJ1-2	TGTGCCAGCAGTGAAGCGGGGGGCTTTGGCTACACCTTC	CASSEAGGFGYTF
TRBV29-1	TRBD1	NA	TRBJ1-3	TGCAGCGCCCTTGGGGACAGCAACTCTGGAAACACCATATATTTT	CSALGDSNSGNTIYF
TRBV9	NA	once	TRBJ1-1	TGTGCCAGCAGCCCCATAGGCGGGGACACTGAAGCTTTCTTT	CASSPIGGDTEAFF
TRBV9	NA	NA	TRBJ1-5	TGTGCCAGCAGCCTCAGAAGGTGGAATCTGGCCCAGCATTTT	CASSLRRWNLAQHF
TRBV7-8	TRBD1	few	TRBJ2-1	TGTGCCAGCAGCTTCTATCGGAACAGGGGGGATTATAATGAGCAGTTCTTC	CASSFYRNRGDYNEQFF
TRBV10-3	NA	NA	TRBJ1-1	TGTGCCATCAGCAGAACTAGAACTGAAGCTTTCTTT	CAISRTRTEAFF
TRBV9	NA	NA	TRBJ2-2	TGTGCCAGCAGCGGATCCGGGAACACCGGGGAGCTGTTTTTT	CASSGSGNTGELFF
TRBV30	NA	NA	TRBJ1-1	TGTGCCTGGAGCGATTACGGGAAGGGAGCTTTCTTT	CAWSDYGKGAFF
TRBV18	NA	NA	TRBJ1-2	TGTGCCAGCTCACCCACAACAGAAGCTAACTATGGCTACACCTTC	CASSPTTEANYGYTF
TRBV5-4	TRBD2	NA	TRBJ2-1	TGTGCCAGCAGCAGGGGACTAGCGGATTACAATGAGCAGTTCTTC	CASSRGLADYNEQFF
TRBV20-1	NA	NA	TRBJ2-1	TGCAGTGCCGCGGCCCCCGATGAGCAGTTCTTC	CSAAAPDEQFF
TRBV18	TRBD1	NA	TRBJ1-2	TGTGCCAGCTCACGTCGACAGGGGCAGGACTATGGCTACACCTTC	CASSRRQGQDYGYTF
TRBV19	NA	NA	TRBJ1-5	TGTGCCAGTAGTAACCACCGGGCCCCAGGGGGCAATCAGCCCCAGCATTTT	CASSNHRAPGGNQPQHF